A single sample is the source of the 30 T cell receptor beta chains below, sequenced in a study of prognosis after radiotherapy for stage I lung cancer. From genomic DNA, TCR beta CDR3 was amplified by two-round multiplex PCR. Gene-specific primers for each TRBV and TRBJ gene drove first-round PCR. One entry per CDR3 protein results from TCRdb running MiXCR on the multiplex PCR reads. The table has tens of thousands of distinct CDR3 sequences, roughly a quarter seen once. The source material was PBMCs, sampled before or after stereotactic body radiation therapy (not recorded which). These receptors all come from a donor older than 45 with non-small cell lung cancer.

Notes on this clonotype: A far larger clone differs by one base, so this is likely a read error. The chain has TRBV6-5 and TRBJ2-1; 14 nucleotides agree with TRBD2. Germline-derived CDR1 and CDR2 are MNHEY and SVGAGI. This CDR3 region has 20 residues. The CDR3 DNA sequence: TGTGCCGGCAGGGCGGGCCGAGGGACTAGCGGGAGAAAGCCCTACAATGAGCAGTTCTTC. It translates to CAGRAGRGTSGRKPYNEQFF.

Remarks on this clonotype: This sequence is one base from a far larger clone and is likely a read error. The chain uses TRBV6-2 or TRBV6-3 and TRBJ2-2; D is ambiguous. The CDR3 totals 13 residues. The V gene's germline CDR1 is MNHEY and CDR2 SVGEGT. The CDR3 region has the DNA TGTGCCAGCAGTGAAATAAGAACCGTGGAGCTGTTTTTT. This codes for CASSEIRTVELFF.

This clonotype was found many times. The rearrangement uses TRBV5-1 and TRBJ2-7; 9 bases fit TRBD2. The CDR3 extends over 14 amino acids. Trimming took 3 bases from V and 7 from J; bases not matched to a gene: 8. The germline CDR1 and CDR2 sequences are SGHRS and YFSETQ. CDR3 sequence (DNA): TGCGCCAGCAGCTCGGCTAGCGGGGCAGGGGAGCAGTACTTC. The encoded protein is CASSSASGAGEQYF.

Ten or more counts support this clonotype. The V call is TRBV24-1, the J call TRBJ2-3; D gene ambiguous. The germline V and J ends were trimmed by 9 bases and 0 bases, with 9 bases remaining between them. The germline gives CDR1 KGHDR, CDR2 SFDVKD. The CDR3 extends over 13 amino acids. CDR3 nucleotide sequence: TGTGCCACCCAGAGATCTAGCACAGATACGCAGTATTTT. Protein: CATQRSSTDTQYF.

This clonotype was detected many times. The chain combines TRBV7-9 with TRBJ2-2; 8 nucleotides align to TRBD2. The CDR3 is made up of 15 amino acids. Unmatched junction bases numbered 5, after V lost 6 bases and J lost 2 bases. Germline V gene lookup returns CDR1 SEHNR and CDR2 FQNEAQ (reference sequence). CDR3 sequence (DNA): TGTGCCAGCAGACCAGGACTAGCTAACACCGGGGAGCTGTTTTTT. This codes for CASRPGLANTGELFF.

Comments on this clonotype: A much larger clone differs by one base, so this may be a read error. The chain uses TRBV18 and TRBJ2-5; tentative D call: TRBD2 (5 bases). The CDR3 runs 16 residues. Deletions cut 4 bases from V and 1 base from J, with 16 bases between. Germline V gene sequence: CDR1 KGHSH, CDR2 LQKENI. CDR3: CASSQPSAGTQETQYF. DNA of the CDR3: TGTGCCAGCTCACAACCATCCGCGGGCACCCAAGAGACCCAGTACTTC.

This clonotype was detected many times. Here the CDR3 reads CASSYSTDTQYF. CDR3 nucleotides: TGTGCCAGCAGCTATAGCACAGATACGCAGTATTTT. The chain is built from TRBV7-6 and TRBJ2-3, with D hard to call. This CDR3 comprises 12 residues. Trimming removed 4 bases at V and 0 bases at J, with 2 bases between. CDR1 and CDR2 (germline): SGHVS, FNYEAQ.

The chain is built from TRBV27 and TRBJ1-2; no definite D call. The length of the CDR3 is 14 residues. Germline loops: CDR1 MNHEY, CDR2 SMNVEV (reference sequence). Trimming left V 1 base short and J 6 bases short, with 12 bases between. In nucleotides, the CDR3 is TGTGCCAGCAGTTTATGGAAGGGAAGCCATGGCTACACCTTC. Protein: CASSLWKGSHGYTF.

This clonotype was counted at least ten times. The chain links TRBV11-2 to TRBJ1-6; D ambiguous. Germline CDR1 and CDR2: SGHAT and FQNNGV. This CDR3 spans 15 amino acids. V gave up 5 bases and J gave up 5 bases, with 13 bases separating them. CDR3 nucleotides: TGTGCCAGCAGCCTCGATACTATGCATAATTCACCCCTCCACTTT. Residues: CASSLDTMHNSPLHF.

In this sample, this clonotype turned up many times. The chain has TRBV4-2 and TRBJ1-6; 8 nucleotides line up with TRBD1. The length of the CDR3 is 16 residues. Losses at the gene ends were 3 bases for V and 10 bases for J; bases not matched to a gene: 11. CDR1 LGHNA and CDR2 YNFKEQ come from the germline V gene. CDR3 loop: CASSQTARQGSSPLHF. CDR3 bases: TGTGCCAGCAGCCAGACCGCACGACAGGGGTCCTCACCCCTCCACTTT.

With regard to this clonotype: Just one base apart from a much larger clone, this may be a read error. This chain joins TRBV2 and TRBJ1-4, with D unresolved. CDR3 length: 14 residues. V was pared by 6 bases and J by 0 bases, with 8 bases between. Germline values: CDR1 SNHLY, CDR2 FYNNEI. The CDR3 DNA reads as TGTGCCAGCAGCCCCAGTGCAACTAATGAAAAACTGTTTTTT. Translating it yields CASSPSATNEKLFF.

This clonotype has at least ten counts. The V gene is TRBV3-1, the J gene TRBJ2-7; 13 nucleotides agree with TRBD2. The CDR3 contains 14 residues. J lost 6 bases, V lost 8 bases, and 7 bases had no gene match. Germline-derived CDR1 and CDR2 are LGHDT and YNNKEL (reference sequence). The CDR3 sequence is CASSLGTSGTEQYF. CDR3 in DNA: TGTGCCAGCTCCCTCGGGACTAGCGGGACCGAGCAGTACTTC.

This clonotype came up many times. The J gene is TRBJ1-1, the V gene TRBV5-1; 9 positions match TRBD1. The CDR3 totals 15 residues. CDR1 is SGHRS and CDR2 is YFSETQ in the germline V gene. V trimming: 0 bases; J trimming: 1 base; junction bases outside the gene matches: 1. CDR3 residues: CASSLGQGGNTEAFF. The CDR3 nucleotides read TGCGCCAGCAGCTTGGGACAGGGGGGGAACACTGAAGCTTTCTTT.

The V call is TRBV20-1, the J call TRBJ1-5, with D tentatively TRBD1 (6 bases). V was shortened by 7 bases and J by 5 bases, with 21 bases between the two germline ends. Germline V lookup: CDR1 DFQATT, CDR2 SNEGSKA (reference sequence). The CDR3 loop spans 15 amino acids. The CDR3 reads CSGSWRAGDDQPQHF. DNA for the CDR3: TGCAGTGGGTCCTGGCGAGCAGGGGATGATCAGCCCCAGCATTTT.

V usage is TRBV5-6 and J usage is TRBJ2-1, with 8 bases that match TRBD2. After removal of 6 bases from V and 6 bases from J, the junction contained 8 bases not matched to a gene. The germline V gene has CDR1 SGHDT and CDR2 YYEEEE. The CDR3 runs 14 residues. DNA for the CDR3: TGTGCCAGCAACGCGGGGGGCCATGGCAATGAGCAGTTCTTC. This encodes CASNAGGHGNEQFF. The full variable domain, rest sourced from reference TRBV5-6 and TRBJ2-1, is DAGVTQSPTHLIKTRGQQVTLRCSPKSGHDTVSWYQQALGQGPQFIFQYYEEEERQRGNFPDRFSGHQFPNYSSELNVNALLLGDSALYLCASNAGGHGNEQFFGPGTRLTVL.

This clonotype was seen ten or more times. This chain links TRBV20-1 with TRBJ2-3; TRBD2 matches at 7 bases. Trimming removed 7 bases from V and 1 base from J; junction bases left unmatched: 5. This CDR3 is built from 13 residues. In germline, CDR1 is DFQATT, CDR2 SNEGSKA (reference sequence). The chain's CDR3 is CSGISGGTDTQYF. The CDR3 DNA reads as TGCAGTGGTATAAGCGGGGGCACAGATACGCAGTATTTT.

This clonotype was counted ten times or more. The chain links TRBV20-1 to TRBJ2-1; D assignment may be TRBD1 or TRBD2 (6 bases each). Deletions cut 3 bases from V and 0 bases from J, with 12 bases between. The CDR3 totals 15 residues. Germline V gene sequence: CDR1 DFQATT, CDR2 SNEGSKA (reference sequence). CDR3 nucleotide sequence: TGCAGTGCTAGTACCTCGGGGGCCTCCTACAATGAGCAGTTCTTC. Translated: CSASTSGASYNEQFF.

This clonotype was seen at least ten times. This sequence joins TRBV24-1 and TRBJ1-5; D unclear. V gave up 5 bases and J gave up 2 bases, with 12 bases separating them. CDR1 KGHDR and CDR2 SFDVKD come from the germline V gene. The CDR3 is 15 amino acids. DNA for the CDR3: TGTGCCACCAGTGCCGTTTCCCTGGGCAATCAGCCCCAGCATTTT. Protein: CATSAVSLGNQPQHF.

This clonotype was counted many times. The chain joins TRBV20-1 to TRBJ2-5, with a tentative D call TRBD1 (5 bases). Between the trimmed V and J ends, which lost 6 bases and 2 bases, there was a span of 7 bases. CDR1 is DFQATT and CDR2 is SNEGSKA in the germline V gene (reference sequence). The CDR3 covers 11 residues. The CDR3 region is CSAGEQETQYF. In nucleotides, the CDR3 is TGCAGTGCAGGGGAACAAGAGACCCAGTACTTC.

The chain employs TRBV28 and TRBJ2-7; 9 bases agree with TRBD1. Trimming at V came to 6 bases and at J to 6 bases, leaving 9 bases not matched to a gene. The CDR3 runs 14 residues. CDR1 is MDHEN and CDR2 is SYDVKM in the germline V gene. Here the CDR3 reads CASSTGGGGCEQYF. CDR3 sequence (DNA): TGTGCCAGCAGCACAGGGGGCGGGGGCTGCGAGCAGTACTTC.

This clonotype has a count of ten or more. The CDR3 region is CSAVWTAEAFF. The DNA of the CDR3 is TGCAGTGCTGTCTGGACTGCTGAAGCTTTCTTT. This chain uses TRBV20-1 with TRBJ1-1, with D unclear. V lost 5 bases, J lost 6 bases, and 10 bases lay in between. The CDR3 sequence is 11 residues long. Germline CDR1 DFQATT, CDR2 SNEGSKA (reference sequence).

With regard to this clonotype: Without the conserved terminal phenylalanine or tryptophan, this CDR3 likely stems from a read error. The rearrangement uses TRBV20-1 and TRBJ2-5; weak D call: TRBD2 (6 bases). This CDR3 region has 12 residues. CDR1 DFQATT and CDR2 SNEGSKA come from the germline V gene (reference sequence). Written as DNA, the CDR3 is TGCAGTGCAAGAGGTGGGAGGGAGACCCAGTACTCC. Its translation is CSARGGRETQYS.

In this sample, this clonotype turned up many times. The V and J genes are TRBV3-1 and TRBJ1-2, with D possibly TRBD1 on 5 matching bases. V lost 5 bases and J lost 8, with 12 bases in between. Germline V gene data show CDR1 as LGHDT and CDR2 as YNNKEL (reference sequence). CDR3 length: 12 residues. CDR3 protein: CASSGGGLGYTF. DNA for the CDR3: TGTGCCAGCAGCGGGGGGGGTTTAGGCTACACCTTC.

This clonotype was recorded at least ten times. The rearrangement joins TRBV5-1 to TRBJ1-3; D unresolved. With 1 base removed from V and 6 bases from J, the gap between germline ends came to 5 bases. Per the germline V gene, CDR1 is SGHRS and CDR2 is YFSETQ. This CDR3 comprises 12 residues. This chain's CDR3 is CASSLNENTIYF. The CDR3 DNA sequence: TGCGCCAGCAGCTTGAACGAAAACACCATATATTTT.

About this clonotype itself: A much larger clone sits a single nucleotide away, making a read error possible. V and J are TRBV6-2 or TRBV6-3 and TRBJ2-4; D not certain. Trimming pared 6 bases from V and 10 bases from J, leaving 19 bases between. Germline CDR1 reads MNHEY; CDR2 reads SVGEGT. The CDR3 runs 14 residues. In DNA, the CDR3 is TGTGCCAGCAGGCCCAAGGGATCAGGAAAAATTCAGTACTTC. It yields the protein CASRPKGSGKIQYF.

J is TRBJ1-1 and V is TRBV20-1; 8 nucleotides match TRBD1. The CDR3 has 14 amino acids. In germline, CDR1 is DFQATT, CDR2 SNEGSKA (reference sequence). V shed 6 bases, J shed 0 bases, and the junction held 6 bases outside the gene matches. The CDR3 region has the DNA TGCAGTGCCTCCTGGACAGGGATGAACACTGAAGCTTTCTTT. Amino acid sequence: CSASWTGMNTEAFF.

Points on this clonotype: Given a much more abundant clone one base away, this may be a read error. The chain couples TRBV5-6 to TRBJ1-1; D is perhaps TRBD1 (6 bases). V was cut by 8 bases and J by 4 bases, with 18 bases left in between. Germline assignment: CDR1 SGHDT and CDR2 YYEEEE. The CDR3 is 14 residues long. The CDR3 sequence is CARSAGGGRTEAFF. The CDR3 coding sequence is TGTGCCAGAAGCGCCGGTGGGGGGCGCACTGAAGCTTTCTTT.

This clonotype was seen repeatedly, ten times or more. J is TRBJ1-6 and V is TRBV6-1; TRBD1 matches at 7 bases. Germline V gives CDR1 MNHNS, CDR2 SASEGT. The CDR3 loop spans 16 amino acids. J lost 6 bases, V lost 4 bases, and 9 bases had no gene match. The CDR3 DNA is TGTGCCAGCAGTGCTCGCACCCGGGACAGTAATTCACCCCTCCACTTT. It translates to CASSARTRDSNSPLHF.

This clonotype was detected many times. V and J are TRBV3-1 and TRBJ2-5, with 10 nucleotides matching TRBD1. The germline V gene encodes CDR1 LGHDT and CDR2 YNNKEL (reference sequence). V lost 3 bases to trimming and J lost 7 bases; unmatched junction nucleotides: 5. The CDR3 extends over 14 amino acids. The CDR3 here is CASSQGQGRSTQYF. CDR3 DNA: TGTGCCAGCAGCCAGGGACAGGGGCGATCGACCCAGTACTTC.

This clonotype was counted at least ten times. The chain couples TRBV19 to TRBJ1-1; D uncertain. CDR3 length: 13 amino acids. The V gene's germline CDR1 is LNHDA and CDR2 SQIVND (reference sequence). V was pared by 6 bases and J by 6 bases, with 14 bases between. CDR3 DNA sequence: TGTGCCAGTAGCCCCGCGGGAGGTCCTGAAGCTTTCTTT. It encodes CASSPAGGPEAFF.